Given below is one T cell receptor beta chain in context. What it recognizes is unknown. The data derive from a study of a mutant IDH1 vaccine in newly diagnosed glioma. About the study: In weeks 1, 3, 5, 7, 11, 15, 19 and 23, patients were vaccinated. Commencement of vaccination occurred 4-6 weeks following radiotherapy alone, or concurrently with temozolomide cycles. Sex among treated patients split about 62% male, about 40% female; mean age was roughly 42 years. Receipt of radiotherapy, temozolomide, or both preceded the study, and most received both.

The time point is: week 23, last vaccination. Vaccination comprised doses that each held 300 ug of mutant IDH1 20-mer peptide, plus topical imiquimod. The CDR3 sequence is 17 residues long. CDR1 and CDR2 (germline): LNHNV, YYDKDF (reference sequence). Trimming shortened V by 0 bases and J by 0 bases, and 14 bases separated the two germline ends. Profiling relied on immunoSEQ multiplex PCR, and the TCRdb table lists in-frame clones only, not all of them. The table lists 50,000 to 60,000 clones, around 80% of them singletons. The sample consisted of PBMCs, taken from a glioma patient whose treatment included an IDH1 peptide vaccine. This chain joins TRBV15 and TRBJ2-5, with a possible D match to TRBD2 (6 bases). The source of this sequence is a man aged 40-49 years with glioma. The CDR3, as DNA: TGTGCCACCAGCAGAGATCGGGCGGGGAAGTACCAAGAGACCCAGTACTTC. Translating it yields CATSRDRAGKYQETQYF.